This note documents a single TCR beta chain sequence. TCR beta was sequenced from blood CD8+ and CD4+ T cells. Negative isolation yielded CD4+ and CD8+ T cells, and FACS enriched TEMRA cells. Random hexamers served to reverse transcribe roughly 0.5 to 1 ug RNA. Amplification of TCR beta CDR3 used immunoSEQ multiplex PCR across 54 Vbeta and 13 Jbeta. TCRdb called the immunoSEQ multiplex PCR reads again in MiXCR, with one record for every CDR3 protein. The table has 200,000 or so distinct CDR3 sequences, around 95% seen once; the top ten hold around 0.09%. This record belongs to a study of CD8 T cells in Susac syndrome. CDR3 length equals 16 residues. CDR1 is LGHNA, CDR2 YNFKEQ, per germline. V was shortened by 0 bases and J by 7 bases, with 18 bases between the two germline ends.

The rearrangement links TRBV4-2 to TRBJ1-1; D is possibly TRBD1 (6 bases). The sequence was collected from a human donor with multiple sclerosis. Sequences were obtained from CD4+ T cells from PBMCs. CDR3 DNA: TGTGCCAGCAGCCAAGATGGTAGACAGGCAGGGTTTGAAGCTTTCTTT. Its protein is CASSQDGRQAGFEAFF.